Listed below are T cell receptor beta chains from one sample, sequenced in a study of cytomegalovirus exposure and HLA in healthy donors. The assay was immunoSEQ multiplex PCR, and TCRdb's table has in-frame clones only and misses some. The sample shows around 27,000 clones, and over 0.55% sits with its ten largest clones. What was sequenced was PBMCs. The receptors shown here come from a man aged 30-40 years in good health and CMV-seronegative. Both conserved end residues are part of each CDR3. The D gene is left open where the match is weak.

j_gene: TRBJ2-1
d_gene: TRBD2
v_gene: TRBV11-3
CDR3aa: CASSQGLAGLNEQFF
CDR3nt: TGTGCCAGCAGCCAGGGACTAGCGGGTCTCAATGAGCAGTTCTTC

j_gene: TRBJ2-2
d_gene: .
v_gene: TRBV18
CDR3aa: CASSRQEKNTGELFF
CDR3nt: TGTGCCAGCTCACGACAGGAGAAGAACACCGGGGAGCTGTTTTTT

j_gene: TRBJ2-7
d_gene: .
v_gene: TRBV2
CDR3aa: CASSEIWGHVYEQYF
CDR3nt: TGTGCCAGCAGTGAAATTTGGGGGCACGTCTACGAGCAGTACTTC

j_gene: TRBJ1-3
d_gene: TRBD1
v_gene: TRBV5-1
CDR3aa: CASSWTGQGFSGNTIYF
CDR3nt: TGCGCCAGCAGCTGGACAGGACAGGGCTTCTCTGGAAACACCATATATTTT

j_gene: TRBJ2-1
d_gene: .
v_gene: TRBV7-2
CDR3aa: CASSLAPGENEQFF
CDR3nt: TGTGCCAGCAGCTTAGCCCCGGGAGAAAATGAGCAGTTCTTC

j_gene: TRBJ2-1
d_gene: .
v_gene: TRBV9
CDR3aa: CASSEPLGGYNEQFF
CDR3nt: TGTGCCAGCAGCGAACCCCTCGGGGGCTACAATGAGCAGTTCTTC

j_gene: TRBJ1-2
d_gene: .
v_gene: TRBV25-1
CDR3aa: CASVPADRFYGYTF
CDR3nt: TGTGCCAGTGTACCCGCGGATAGATTTTATGGCTACACCTTC

j_gene: TRBJ2-3
d_gene: .
v_gene: TRBV6-1
CDR3aa: CASSPTFGDTQYF
CDR3nt: TGTGCCAGCAGTCCCACGTTCGGGGATACGCAGTATTTT

j_gene: TRBJ2-5
d_gene: TRBD1
v_gene: TRBV18
CDR3aa: CASSTRQGPGEQYF
CDR3nt: TGTGCCAGCTCAACAAGACAGGGGCCAGGGGAGCAGTACTTC

j_gene: TRBJ1-2
d_gene: .
v_gene: TRBV18
CDR3aa: CASSPPSASYGYTF
CDR3nt: TGTGCCAGCTCACCACCGAGCGCCTCATATGGCTACACCTTC

j_gene: TRBJ2-7
d_gene: TRBD1
v_gene: TRBV10-3
CDR3aa: CAISDQQGDGEQYF
CDR3nt: TGTGCCATCAGTGATCAACAGGGGGACGGGGAGCAGTACTTC

j_gene: TRBJ2-7
d_gene: TRBD2
v_gene: TRBV7-2
CDR3aa: CASSLAPGLAGTSYEQYF
CDR3nt: TGTGCCAGCAGCTTAGCCCCCGGGCTAGCGGGTACCTCCTACGAGCAGTACTTC

j_gene: TRBJ2-5
d_gene: TRBD2
v_gene: TRBV5-6
CDR3aa: CASSSGLAGETQYF
CDR3nt: TGTGCCAGCAGCTCGGGACTAGCGGGAGAGACCCAGTACTTC

j_gene: TRBJ2-1
d_gene: TRBD2
v_gene: TRBV2
CDR3aa: CASNWLPSGEQFF
CDR3nt: TGTGCCAGCAATTGGCTTCCTAGCGGTGAGCAGTTCTTC

j_gene: TRBJ1-6
d_gene: .
v_gene: TRBV2
CDR3aa: CASSEVPGEPSLHF
CDR3nt: TGTGCCAGCAGTGAAGTCCCAGGGGAGCCGAGCCTCCACTTT

j_gene: TRBJ1-2
d_gene: TRBD1
v_gene: TRBV19
CDR3aa: CATGTGRGYTF
CDR3nt: TGTGCCACCGGGACAGGGCGTGGCTACACCTTC

j_gene: TRBJ2-4
d_gene: .
v_gene: TRBV5-1
CDR3aa: CASSLLGGKNIQYF
CDR3nt: TGCGCCAGCAGCTTGCTAGGGGGTAAAAACATTCAGTACTTC

j_gene: TRBJ2-5
d_gene: .
v_gene: TRBV19
CDR3aa: CASSIPRETQYF
CDR3nt: TGTGCCAGTAGTATCCCTCGAGAGACCCAGTACTTC

j_gene: TRBJ1-4
d_gene: .
v_gene: TRBV10-3
CDR3aa: CAISESMGSMFF
CDR3nt: TGTGCCATCAGTGAGTCGATGGGGAGTATGTTTTTT

j_gene: TRBJ2-7
d_gene: .
v_gene: TRBV27
CDR3aa: CASKWAESYEQYF
CDR3nt: TGTGCCAGCAAATGGGCAGAATCCTACGAGCAGTACTTC

j_gene: TRBJ1-5
d_gene: .
v_gene: TRBV28
CDR3aa: CASSWTRGGAGNQPQHF
CDR3nt: TGTGCCAGCAGTTGGACCCGGGGGGGCGCCGGCAATCAGCCCCAGCATTTT

j_gene: TRBJ1-1
d_gene: .
v_gene: TRBV6-5
CDR3aa: CASLGQLNTEAFF
CDR3nt: TGTGCCAGCCTGGGGCAGCTGAACACTGAAGCTTTCTTT

j_gene: TRBJ2-7
d_gene: TRBD2
v_gene: TRBV28
CDR3aa: CASSFELELAGGYYEQYF
CDR3nt: TGTGCCAGCAGTTTCGAGCTCGAACTAGCGGGCGGGTACTACGAGCAGTACTTC

j_gene: TRBJ2-1
d_gene: TRBD2
v_gene: TRBV30
CDR3aa: CAWSGQLAGGYNEQFF
CDR3nt: TGTGCCTGGAGTGGTCAACTAGCGGGGGGCTACAATGAGCAGTTCTTC

j_gene: TRBJ1-3
d_gene: TRBD1
v_gene: TRBV29-1
CDR3aa: CSVQGASWNTIYF
CDR3nt: TGCAGCGTTCAGGGGGCGTCTTGGAACACCATATATTTT

j_gene: TRBJ1-5
d_gene: .
v_gene: TRBV25-1
CDR3aa: CASSEEGQPPQHF
CDR3nt: TGTGCCAGCAGTGAAGAGGGACAACCGCCCCAGCATTTT

j_gene: TRBJ1-2
d_gene: TRBD1
v_gene: TRBV7-8
CDR3aa: CASSLTGGGYTF
CDR3nt: TGTGCCAGCAGCCTGACAGGGGGTGGCTACACCTTC

j_gene: TRBJ2-5
d_gene: .
v_gene: TRBV2
CDR3aa: CASSERGETQYF
CDR3nt: TGTGCCAGCAGTGAAAGGGGAGAGACCCAGTACTTC

j_gene: TRBJ1-1
d_gene: .
v_gene: TRBV18
CDR3aa: CASSPVDGGGTEAFF
CDR3nt: TGTGCCAGCTCACCAGTGGACGGGGGTGGAACTGAAGCTTTCTTT

j_gene: TRBJ1-2
d_gene: TRBD1
v_gene: TRBV28
CDR3aa: CASRRPGQGDDYGYTF
CDR3nt: TGTGCCAGCAGAAGACCGGGACAGGGGGATGACTATGGCTACACCTTC

j_gene: TRBJ2-2
d_gene: .
v_gene: TRBV18
CDR3aa: CASSPNSGTTGELFF
CDR3nt: TGTGCCAGCTCACCAAACTCGGGAACCACCGGGGAGCTGTTTTTT

j_gene: TRBJ2-7
d_gene: TRBD2
v_gene: TRBV15
CDR3aa: CATTNPETSGGLYEQYF
CDR3nt: TGTGCCACCACGAATCCCGAGACTAGCGGGGGGCTCTACGAGCAGTACTTC

j_gene: TRBJ1-5
d_gene: .
v_gene: TRBV6-1
CDR3aa: CASVTREGQPQHF
CDR3nt: TGTGCCAGTGTGACACGGGAAGGTCAGCCCCAGCATTTT

j_gene: TRBJ2-5
d_gene: TRBD2
v_gene: TRBV13
CDR3aa: CASSLGAAGGKETQYF
CDR3nt: TGTGCCAGCAGCTTAGGGGCCGCGGGAGGAAAAGAGACCCAGTACTTC

j_gene: TRBJ2-7
d_gene: TRBD1
v_gene: TRBV6-5
CDR3aa: CASSYSGQGPHEQYF
CDR3nt: TGTGCCAGCAGTTACTCGGGACAGGGGCCCCACGAGCAGTACTTC

j_gene: TRBJ1-3
d_gene: .
v_gene: TRBV18
CDR3aa: CASSREAGYFSGNTIYF
CDR3nt: TGTGCCAGCTCCCGAGAGGCCGGCTACTTCTCTGGAAACACCATATATTTT

j_gene: TRBJ1-4
d_gene: TRBD1
v_gene: TRBV19
CDR3aa: CASSIRGLATNEKLFF
CDR3nt: TGTGCCAGTAGTATTAGGGGGCTTGCAACTAATGAAAAACTGTTTTTT

j_gene: TRBJ2-1
d_gene: .
v_gene: TRBV7-2
CDR3aa: CASSLVASYNEQFF
CDR3nt: TGTGCCAGCAGCTTAGTGGCTAGCTACAATGAGCAGTTCTTC

j_gene: TRBJ2-3
d_gene: TRBD2
v_gene: TRBV23-1
CDR3aa: CASSHLFQGGRAPDTQYF
CDR3nt: TGCGCCAGCAGTCACCTCTTCCAGGGCGGGAGGGCTCCAGATACGCAGTATTTT

j_gene: TRBJ1-2
d_gene: .
v_gene: TRBV30
CDR3aa: CAGIPGGAVVDGYTF
CDR3nt: TGTGCCGGGATACCAGGAGGGGCGGTGGTCGATGGCTACACCTTC

j_gene: TRBJ1-1
d_gene: .
v_gene: TRBV18
CDR3aa: CASSPRQGLEDNTEAFF
CDR3nt: TGTGCCAGCTCACCACGGCAGGGGTTGGAGGACAACACTGAAGCTTTCTTT

j_gene: TRBJ2-7
d_gene: TRBD1
v_gene: TRBV7-2
CDR3aa: CASSFGTGGYYEQYF
CDR3nt: TGTGCCAGCAGCTTTGGGACAGGGGGTTACTACGAGCAGTACTTC

j_gene: TRBJ2-3
d_gene: TRBD2
v_gene: TRBV15
CDR3aa: CATSRDYSTDTQYF
CDR3nt: TGTGCCACCAGTAGGGACTACTCCACAGATACGCAGTATTTT

j_gene: TRBJ1-5
d_gene: .
v_gene: TRBV15
CDR3aa: CATSMKGFNQPQHF
CDR3nt: TGTGCCACCAGCATGAAGGGGTTCAATCAGCCCCAGCATTTT

j_gene: TRBJ1-5
d_gene: TRBD1
v_gene: TRBV5-8
CDR3aa: CASSPGQPYSNQPQHF
CDR3nt: TGTGCCAGCAGCCCGGGACAGCCCTATAGCAATCAGCCCCAGCATTTT

j_gene: TRBJ2-3
d_gene: .
v_gene: TRBV9
CDR3aa: CASSVDGQRTDTQYF
CDR3nt: TGTGCCAGCAGCGTAGATGGACAGAGGACAGATACGCAGTATTTT

j_gene: TRBJ1-4
d_gene: .
v_gene: TRBV28
CDR3aa: CASSSDNSNEKLFF
CDR3nt: TGTGCCAGCAGTTCCGACAATTCAAATGAAAAACTGTTTTTT

j_gene: TRBJ2-3
d_gene: .
v_gene: TRBV28
CDR3aa: CASRGGGRVFTDTQYF
CDR3nt: TGTGCCAGCAGGGGGGGAGGAAGAGTATTCACAGATACGCAGTATTTT

j_gene: TRBJ1-4
d_gene: .
v_gene: TRBV7-9
CDR3aa: CASSPAEQGGFSNEKLFF
CDR3nt: TGTGCCAGCAGCCCCGCCGAACAGGGAGGGTTCTCTAATGAAAAACTGTTTTTT

j_gene: TRBJ1-4
d_gene: TRBD1
v_gene: TRBV5-1
CDR3aa: CASSNTGGGNEKLFF
CDR3nt: TGCGCCAGCAGCAACACAGGGGGGGGTAATGAAAAACTGTTTTTT

j_gene: TRBJ2-5
d_gene: TRBD2
v_gene: TRBV13
CDR3aa: CASSLSGGFQETQYF
CDR3nt: TGTGCCAGCAGCTTAAGCGGGGGTTTCCAAGAGACCCAGTACTTC

j_gene: TRBJ2-4
d_gene: .
v_gene: TRBV20-1
CDR3aa: CSARSEIQYF
CDR3nt: TGCAGTGCTCGATCGGAGATTCAGTACTTC

j_gene: TRBJ2-7
d_gene: TRBD2
v_gene: TRBV7-2
CDR3aa: CASSPRTSGKFAYF
CDR3nt: TGTGCCAGCAGCCCCAGGACTAGCGGGAAGTTTGCGTACTTC

j_gene: TRBJ1-2
d_gene: .
v_gene: TRBV7-8
CDR3aa: CASSTGQSYGYTF
CDR3nt: TGTGCCAGCAGCACCGGACAGAGCTATGGCTACACCTTC

j_gene: TRBJ2-7
d_gene: TRBD1
v_gene: TRBV7-8
CDR3aa: CASSFLGQGFYEQYF
CDR3nt: TGTGCCAGCAGCTTCCTGGGACAGGGGTTCTACGAGCAGTACTTC

j_gene: TRBJ2-7
d_gene: TRBD1
v_gene: TRBV5-1
CDR3aa: CASSRQGDSYEQYF
CDR3nt: TGCGCCAGCAGCCGACAGGGCGACTCCTACGAGCAGTACTTC

j_gene: TRBJ1-1
d_gene: TRBD1
v_gene: TRBV7-2
CDR3aa: CASSPGTANTEAFF
CDR3nt: TGTGCCAGCAGCCCAGGGACAGCGAACACTGAAGCTTTCTTT

j_gene: TRBJ2-2
d_gene: .
v_gene: TRBV5-1
CDR3aa: CASSLKSTGELFF
CDR3nt: TGCGCCAGCAGCCTAAAAAGTACCGGGGAGCTGTTTTTT